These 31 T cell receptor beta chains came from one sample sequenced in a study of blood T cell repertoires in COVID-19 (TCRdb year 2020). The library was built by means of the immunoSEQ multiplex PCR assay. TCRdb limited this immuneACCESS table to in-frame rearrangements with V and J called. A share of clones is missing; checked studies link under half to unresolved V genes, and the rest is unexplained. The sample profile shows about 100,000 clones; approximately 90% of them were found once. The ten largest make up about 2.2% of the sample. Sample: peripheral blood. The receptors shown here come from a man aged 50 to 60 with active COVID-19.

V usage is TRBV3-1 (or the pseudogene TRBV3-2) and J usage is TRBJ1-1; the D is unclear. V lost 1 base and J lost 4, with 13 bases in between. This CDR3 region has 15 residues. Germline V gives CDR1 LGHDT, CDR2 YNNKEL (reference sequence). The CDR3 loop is CASSQGSIQSTEAFF. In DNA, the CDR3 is TGTGCCAGCAGCCAAGGGTCAATTCAGTCCACTGAAGCTTTCTTT.

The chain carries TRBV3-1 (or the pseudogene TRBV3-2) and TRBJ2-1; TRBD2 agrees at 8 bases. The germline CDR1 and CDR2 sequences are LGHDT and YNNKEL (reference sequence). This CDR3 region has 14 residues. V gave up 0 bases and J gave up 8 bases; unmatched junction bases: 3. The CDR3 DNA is TGTGCCAGCAGCCAAGATGGGACTAGGCATGAGCAGTTCTTC. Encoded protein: CASSQDGTRHEQFF.

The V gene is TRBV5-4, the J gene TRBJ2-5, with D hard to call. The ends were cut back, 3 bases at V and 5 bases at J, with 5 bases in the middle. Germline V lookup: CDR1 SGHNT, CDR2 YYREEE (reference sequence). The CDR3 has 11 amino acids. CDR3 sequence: CASSSRETQYF. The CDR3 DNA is TGTGCCAGCAGCTCTCGGGAGACCCAGTACTTC.

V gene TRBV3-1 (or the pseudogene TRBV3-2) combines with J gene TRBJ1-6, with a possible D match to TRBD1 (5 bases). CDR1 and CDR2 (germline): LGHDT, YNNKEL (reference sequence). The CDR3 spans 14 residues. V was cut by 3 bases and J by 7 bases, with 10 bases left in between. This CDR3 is CASSQSGNNSPLHF. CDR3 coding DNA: TGTGCCAGCAGCCAGTCAGGGAACAATTCACCCCTCCACTTT.

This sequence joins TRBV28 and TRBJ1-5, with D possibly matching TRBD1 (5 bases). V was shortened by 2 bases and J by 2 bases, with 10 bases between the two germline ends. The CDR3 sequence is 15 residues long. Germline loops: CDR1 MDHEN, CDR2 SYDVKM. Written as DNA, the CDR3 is TGTGCCAGCAGTTTAGGGACTGCTGGCAATCAGCCCCAGCATTTT. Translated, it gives CASSLGTAGNQPQHF.

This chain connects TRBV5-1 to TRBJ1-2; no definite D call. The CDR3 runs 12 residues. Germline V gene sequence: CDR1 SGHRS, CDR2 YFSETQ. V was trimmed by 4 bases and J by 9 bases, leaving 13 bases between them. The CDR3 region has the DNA TGCGCCAGCAGCCGGGAGCCTGATCGCTACACCTTC. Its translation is CASSREPDRYTF.

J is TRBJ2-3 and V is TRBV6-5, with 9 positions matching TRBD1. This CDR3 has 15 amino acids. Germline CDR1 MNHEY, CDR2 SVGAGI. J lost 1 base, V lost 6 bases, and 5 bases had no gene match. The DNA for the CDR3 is TGTGCCAGCAGGGGACAGGGTCAAGGCACAGATACGCAGTATTTT. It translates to CASRGQGQGTDTQYF.

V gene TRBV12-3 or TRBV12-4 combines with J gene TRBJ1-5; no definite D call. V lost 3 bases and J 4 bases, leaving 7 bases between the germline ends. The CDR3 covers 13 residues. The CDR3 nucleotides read TGTGCCAGCAGTTTTACGGAGAATCAGCCCCAGCATTTT. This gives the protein CASSFTENQPQHF.

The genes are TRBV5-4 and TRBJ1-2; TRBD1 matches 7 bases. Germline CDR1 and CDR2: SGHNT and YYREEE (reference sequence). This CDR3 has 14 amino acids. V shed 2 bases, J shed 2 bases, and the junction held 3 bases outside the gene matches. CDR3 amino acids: CASSLQGLNYGYTF. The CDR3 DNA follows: TGTGCCAGCAGCTTACAGGGGTTGAACTATGGCTACACCTTC.

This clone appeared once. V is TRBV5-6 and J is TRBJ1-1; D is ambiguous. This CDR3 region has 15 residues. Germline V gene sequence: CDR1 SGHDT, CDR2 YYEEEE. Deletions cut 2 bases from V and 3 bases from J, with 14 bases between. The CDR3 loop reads CASSFRSAGDTEAFF. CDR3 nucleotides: TGTGCCAGCAGCTTTCGGTCGGCGGGAGACACTGAAGCTTTCTTT.

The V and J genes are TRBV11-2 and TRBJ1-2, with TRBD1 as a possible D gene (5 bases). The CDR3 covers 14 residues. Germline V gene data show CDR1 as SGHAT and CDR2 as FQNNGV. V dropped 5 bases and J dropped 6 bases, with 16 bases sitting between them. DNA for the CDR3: TGTGCCAGCAGCGCCTACTCGGGAGGGGATGGCTACACCTTC. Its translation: CASSAYSGGDGYTF.

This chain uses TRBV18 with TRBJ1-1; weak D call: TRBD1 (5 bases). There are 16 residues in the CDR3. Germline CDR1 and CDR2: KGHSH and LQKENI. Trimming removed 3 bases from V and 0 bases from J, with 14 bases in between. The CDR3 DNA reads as TGTGCCAGCTCACCTTTTTCAGGGAACCTGAACACTGAAGCTTTCTTT. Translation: CASSPFSGNLNTEAFF.

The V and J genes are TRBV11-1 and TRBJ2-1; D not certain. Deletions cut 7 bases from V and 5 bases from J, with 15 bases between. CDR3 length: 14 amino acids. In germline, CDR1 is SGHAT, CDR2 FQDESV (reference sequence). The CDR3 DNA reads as TGTGCCAGCAAGCGACTGCGAACCAACAATGAGCAGTTCTTC. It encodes CASKRLRTNNEQFF. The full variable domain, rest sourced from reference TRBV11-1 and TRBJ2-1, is EAEVAQSPRYKITEKSQAVAFWCDPISGHATLYWYRQILGQGPELLVQFQDESVVDDSQLPKDRFSAERLKGVDSTLKIQPAELGDSAMYLCASKRLRTNNEQFFGPGTRLTVL.

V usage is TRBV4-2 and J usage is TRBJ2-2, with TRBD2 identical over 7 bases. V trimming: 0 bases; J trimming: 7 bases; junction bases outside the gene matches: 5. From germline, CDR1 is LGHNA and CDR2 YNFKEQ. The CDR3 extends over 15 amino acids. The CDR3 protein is CASSQDRTSGGELFF. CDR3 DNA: TGTGCCAGCAGCCAAGATCGGACTAGTGGCGGGGAGCTGTTTTTT.

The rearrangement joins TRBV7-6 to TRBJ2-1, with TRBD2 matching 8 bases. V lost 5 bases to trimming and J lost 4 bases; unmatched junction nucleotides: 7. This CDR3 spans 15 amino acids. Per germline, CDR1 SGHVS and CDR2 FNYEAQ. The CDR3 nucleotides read TGTGCCAGCAGCCCCGGAGCGGGGGATTACAATGAGCAGTTCTTC. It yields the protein CASSPGAGDYNEQFF. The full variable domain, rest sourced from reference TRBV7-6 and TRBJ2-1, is GAGVSQSPRYKVTKRGQDVALRCDPISGHVSLYWYRQALGQGPEFLTYFNYEAQQDKSGLPNDRFSAERPEGSISTLTIQRTEQRDSAMYRCASSPGAGDYNEQFFGPGTRLTVL.

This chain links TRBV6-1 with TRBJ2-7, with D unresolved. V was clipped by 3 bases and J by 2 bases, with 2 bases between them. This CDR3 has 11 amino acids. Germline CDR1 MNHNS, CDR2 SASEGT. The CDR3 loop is CASSDTYEQYF. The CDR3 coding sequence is TGTGCCAGCAGTGATACCTACGAGCAGTACTTC.

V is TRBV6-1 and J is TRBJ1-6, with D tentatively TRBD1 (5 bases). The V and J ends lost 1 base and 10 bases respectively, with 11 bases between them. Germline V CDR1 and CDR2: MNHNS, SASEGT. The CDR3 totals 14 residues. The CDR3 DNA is TGTGCCAGCAGTGAAGTTGGGGGGTACTCACCCCTCCACTTT. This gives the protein CASSEVGGYSPLHF.

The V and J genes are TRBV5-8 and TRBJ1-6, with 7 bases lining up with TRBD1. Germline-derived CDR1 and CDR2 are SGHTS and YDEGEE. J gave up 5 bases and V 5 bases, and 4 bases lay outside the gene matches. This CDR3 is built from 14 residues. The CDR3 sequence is CASRLTGNNSPLHF. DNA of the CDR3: TGTGCCAGCAGGCTGACAGGGAATAATTCACCCCTCCACTTT.

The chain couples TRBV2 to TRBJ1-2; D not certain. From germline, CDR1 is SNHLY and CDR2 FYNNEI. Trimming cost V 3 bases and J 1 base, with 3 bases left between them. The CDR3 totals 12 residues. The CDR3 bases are TGTGCCAGCAGTGAGAGTAACTATGGCTACACCTTC. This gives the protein CASSESNYGYTF.

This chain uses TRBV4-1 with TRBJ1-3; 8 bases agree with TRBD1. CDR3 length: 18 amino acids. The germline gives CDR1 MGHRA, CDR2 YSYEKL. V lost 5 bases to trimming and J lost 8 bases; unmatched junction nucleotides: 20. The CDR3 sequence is CASSGQEFRTGKRDTIYF. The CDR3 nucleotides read TGCGCCAGCAGCGGCCAAGAGTTTAGGACAGGGAAGCGAGACACCATATATTTT.

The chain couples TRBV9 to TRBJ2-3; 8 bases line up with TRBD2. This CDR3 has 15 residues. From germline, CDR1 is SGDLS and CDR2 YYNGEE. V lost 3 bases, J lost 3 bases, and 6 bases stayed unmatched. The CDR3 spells CASSAGLVRTDTQYF. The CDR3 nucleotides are TGTGCCAGCAGCGCGGGACTAGTCCGTACAGATACGCAGTATTTT.

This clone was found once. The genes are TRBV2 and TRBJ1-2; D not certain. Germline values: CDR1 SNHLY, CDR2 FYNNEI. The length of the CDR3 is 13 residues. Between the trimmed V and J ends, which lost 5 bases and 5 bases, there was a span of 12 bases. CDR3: CASSRGERYGYTF. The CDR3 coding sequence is TGTGCCAGCAGTAGAGGAGAACGTTATGGCTACACCTTC.

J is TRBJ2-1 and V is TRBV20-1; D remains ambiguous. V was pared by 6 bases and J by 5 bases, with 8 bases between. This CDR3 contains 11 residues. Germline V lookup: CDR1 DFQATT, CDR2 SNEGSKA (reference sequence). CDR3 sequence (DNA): TGCAGTGCGGCTAGGAACAATGAGCAGTTCTTC. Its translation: CSAARNNEQFF.

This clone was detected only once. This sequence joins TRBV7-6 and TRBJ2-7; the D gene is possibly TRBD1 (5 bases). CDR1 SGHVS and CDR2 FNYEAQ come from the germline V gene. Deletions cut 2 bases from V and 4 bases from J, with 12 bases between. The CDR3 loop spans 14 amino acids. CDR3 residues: CASSLMQGSYEQYF. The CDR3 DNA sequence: TGTGCCAGCAGCTTAATGCAGGGCTCGTACGAGCAGTACTTC.

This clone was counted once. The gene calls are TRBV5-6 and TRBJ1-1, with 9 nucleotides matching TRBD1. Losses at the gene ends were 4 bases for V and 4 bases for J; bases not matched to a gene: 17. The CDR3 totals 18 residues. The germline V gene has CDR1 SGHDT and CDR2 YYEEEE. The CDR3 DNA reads TGTGCCAGCAGCACCTACAGGGGGCGTGGAGTGGTGGGCACTGAAGCTTTCTTT. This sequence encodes CASSTYRGRGVVGTEAFF.

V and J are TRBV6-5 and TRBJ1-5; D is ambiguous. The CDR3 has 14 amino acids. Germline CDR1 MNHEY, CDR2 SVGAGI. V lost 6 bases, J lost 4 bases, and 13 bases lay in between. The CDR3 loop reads CASRRRRGNQPQHF. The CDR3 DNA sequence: TGTGCCAGCAGGCGACGACGGGGAAATCAGCCCCAGCATTTT.

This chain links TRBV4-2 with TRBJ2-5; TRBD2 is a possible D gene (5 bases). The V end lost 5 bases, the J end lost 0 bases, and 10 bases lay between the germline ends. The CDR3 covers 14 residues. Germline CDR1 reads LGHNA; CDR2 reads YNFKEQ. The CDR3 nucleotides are TGTGCCAGCAGCTCAGAGCGGTACCAAGAGACCCAGTACTTC. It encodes CASSSERYQETQYF.

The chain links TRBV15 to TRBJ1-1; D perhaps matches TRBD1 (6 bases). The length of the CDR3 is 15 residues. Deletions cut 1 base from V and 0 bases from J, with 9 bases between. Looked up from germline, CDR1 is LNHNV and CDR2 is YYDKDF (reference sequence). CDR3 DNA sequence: TGTGCCACCAGCAGAGCGGGACACCTGAACACTGAAGCTTTCTTT. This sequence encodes CATSRAGHLNTEAFF.

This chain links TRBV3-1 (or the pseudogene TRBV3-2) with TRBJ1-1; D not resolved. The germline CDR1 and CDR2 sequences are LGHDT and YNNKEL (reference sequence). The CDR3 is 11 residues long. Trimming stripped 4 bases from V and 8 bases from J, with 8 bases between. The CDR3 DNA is TGTGCCAGCAGCCTTAGACAAGAAGCTTTCTTT. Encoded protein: CASSLRQEAFF.

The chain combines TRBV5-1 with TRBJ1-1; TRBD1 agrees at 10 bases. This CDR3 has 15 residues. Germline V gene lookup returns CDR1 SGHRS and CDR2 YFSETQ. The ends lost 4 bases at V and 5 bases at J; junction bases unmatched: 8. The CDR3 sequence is CASSRRQGAWTEAFF. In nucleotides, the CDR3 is TGCGCCAGCAGCAGAAGACAGGGGGCGTGGACTGAAGCTTTCTTT.

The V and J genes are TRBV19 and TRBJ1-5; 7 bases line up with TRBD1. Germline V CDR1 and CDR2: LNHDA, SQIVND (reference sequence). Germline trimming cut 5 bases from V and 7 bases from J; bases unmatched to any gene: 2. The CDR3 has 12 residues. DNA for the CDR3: TGTGCCAGTAGTGGGACAGCGCAGCCCCAGCATTTT. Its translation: CASSGTAQPQHF.